A selection of T cell receptor beta chains follows, all from one sample in a study of shared clonotypes between healthy human individuals. The assay was immunoSEQ multiplex PCR, and TCRdb's table has in-frame clones only and misses some. This sample has nearly 1,000,000 clones; about three quarters occur once, and the top ten carry about 1.5%. The sequenced sample was memory CD4+ T cells sorted from blood. The receptors originated from a man aged 18 to 29 in good health. Both conserved end residues are part of each CDR3. The D gene is left open where the match is weak. Only part of the rows carry a size: once, few, many, or a class if the clone is expanded.

V gene	D gene	clone size	J gene	CDR3 DNA	CDR3 protein
TRBV7-2	NA	NA	TRBJ2-7	TGTGCCAGCAGCCCAGCGTCGGCCCCCTACGAGCAGTACTTC	CASSPASAPYEQYF
TRBV4-2	NA	NA	TRBJ1-2	TGTGCCAGCAGCCAAGGTATCGGGAAAACTAGCTACACCTTC	CASSQGIGKTSYTF
TRBV27	NA	few	TRBJ1-6	TGTGCCAGCAGTTCAAACAGGGATTCACCCCTCCACTTT	CASSSNRDSPLHF
TRBV7-9	NA	NA	TRBJ1-5	TGTGCCAGCAGCTTGGGTTGGGATGCGGGCAATCAGCCCCAGCATTTT	CASSLGWDAGNQPQHF
TRBV7-9	NA	NA	TRBJ2-7	TGTGCCAGCAGCCCCGGCGAATACTACGAGCAGTACTTC	CASSPGEYYEQYF
TRBV5-1	NA	NA	TRBJ1-1	TGCGCCAGCAGGCCGGGACGGCTGAACACTGAAGCTTTCTTT	CASRPGRLNTEAFF
TRBV5-6	TRBD2	NA	TRBJ2-7	TGTGCCAGCAGCTCCCTAGGGGAGGGAACGGGCTACGAGCAGTACTTC	CASSSLGEGTGYEQYF
TRBV5-4	TRBD1	NA	TRBJ1-1	TGTGCCAGCAGCGGCCCGGACAGGGGGTCTGAAGCTTTCTTT	CASSGPDRGSEAFF
TRBV6-1	NA	NA	TRBJ2-3	TGTGCCAGCAGTGAAGAAGGAGGGGTGGTAGATACGCAGTATTTT	CASSEEGGVVDTQYF
TRBV10-3	NA	NA	TRBJ2-3	TGTGCCATCAGTGAGTCCCTCTCTACGCAGTATTTT	CAISESLSTQYF
TRBV9	TRBD1	many	TRBJ1-1	TGTGCCAGCAGCGTAGCGGACAGGGGGACTGAAGCTTTCTTT	CASSVADRGTEAFF
TRBV11-1	NA	NA	TRBJ1-3	TGTGCCAGCAGCTTAGAAGGTTTCAGACTCTCTGGAAACACCATATATTTT	CASSLEGFRLSGNTIYF
TRBV7-2	NA	few	TRBJ2-1	TGTGCCAGCAGCCGGTGGGTCTACGACAATGAGCAGTTCTTC	CASSRWVYDNEQFF
TRBV5-1	NA	NA	TRBJ1-1	TGCGCCAGCAGCTTGGCTGGCAGCAGTGGGCCGGGTGACACTGAAGCTTTCTTT	CASSLAGSSGPGDTEAFF
TRBV11-2	NA	NA	TRBJ1-2	TGTGCCAGCAGCCCCCTTATTGGGCAGGGAAACTATGGCTACACCTTC	CASSPLIGQGNYGYTF
TRBV5-6	NA	NA	TRBJ1-6	TGTGCCAGCAGCTTGGTACCGAACCAGTACTATAATTCACCCCTCCACTTT	CASSLVPNQYYNSPLHF
TRBV30	NA	NA	TRBJ1-1	TGTGCCTGGAGTCACTTAGGAGCTTTCTTT	CAWSHLGAFF
TRBV5-5	NA	NA	TRBJ2-5	TGTGCCAGCAGCTTGACCGCAAGCCAAGAGACCCAGTACTTC	CASSLTASQETQYF
TRBV30	TRBD1	few	TRBJ2-2	TGTGCCTGGAGTAGAGACAGGGGCACCGGGGAGCTGTTTTTT	CAWSRDRGTGELFF
TRBV7-6	NA	NA	TRBJ2-3	TGTGCCAGCAGCTTAGGGGCGGGGTTAGGAGATACGCAGTATTTT	CASSLGAGLGDTQYF
TRBV7-9	NA	NA	TRBJ2-3	TGTGCCAGCAGCTTAGAGGGACTGACGGATACGCAGTATTTT	CASSLEGLTDTQYF
TRBV11-2	NA	NA	TRBJ2-3	TGTGCCAGCAGCCCGGGACATCAGGCGACGCAGTATTTT	CASSPGHQATQYF
TRBV4-3	NA	NA	TRBJ1-1	TGCGCCAGCAGCCAAGATAGTACCCCCCGAAAAGGGACTGAAGCTTTCTTT	CASSQDSTPRKGTEAFF
TRBV11-2	NA	NA	TRBJ1-2	TGTGCCAGCAGCTTAGGGCGTTCACAGGGCTATGGCTACACCTTC	CASSLGRSQGYGYTF
TRBV6-1	TRBD2	NA	TRBJ2-7	TGTGCCAGCACCAAGCAGGGCGGGGGAGCGTACGAGCAGTACTTC	CASTKQGGGAYEQYF
TRBV4-1	NA	NA	TRBJ2-5	TGCGCCAGCAGCCCAGTGTTTGGAGGCCTCCAAGAGACCCAGTACTTC	CASSPVFGGLQETQYF
TRBV9	NA	NA	TRBJ2-7	TGTGCCAGCAGCCCCGGATGGACGTACTACGAGCAGTACTTC	CASSPGWTYYEQYF
TRBV5-1	NA	NA	TRBJ2-3	TGCGCCAGCAGCTTGGCGGGCCTCACAGATACGCAGTATTTT	CASSLAGLTDTQYF
TRBV2	NA	NA	TRBJ2-1	TGTGCCAGCGCCCCGGGACGCGGTTACAATGAGCAGTTCTTC	CASAPGRGYNEQFF
TRBV6-1	NA	NA	TRBJ1-2	TGTGCCAGCAGTGAAACCCATCCGGGGCTAGGCTATGGCTACACCTTC	CASSETHPGLGYGYTF
TRBV19	TRBD1	NA	TRBJ2-5	TGTGCCAGGGGGGGTCCCCTCCGGGACAGGGAAGAGACCCAGTACTTC	CARGGPLRDREETQYF
TRBV6-1	NA	once	TRBJ2-5	TGTGCCAGCAGTGACCAACAGGGTCTACAATTAGAGACCCAGTACTTC	CASSDQQGLQLETQYF
TRBV19	NA	NA	TRBJ2-2	TGTGCCAGTAGTATAGGGCCGGGGCCCGGGGAGCTGTTTTTT	CASSIGPGPGELFF
TRBV4-2	TRBD2	NA	TRBJ2-1	TGTGCCAGCACTCCGGAACTAGCGGGTTCCTACAATGAGCAGTTCTTC	CASTPELAGSYNEQFF
TRBV7-9	NA	once	TRBJ1-2	TGTGCCAGCAGCGACACAGGGATGATGGGAGGCTACACCTTC	CASSDTGMMGGYTF
TRBV4-1	NA	NA	TRBJ2-7	TGCGCCAGCAGCCACTCTCTAGGCCTCAGAACGTACGAGCAGTACTTC	CASSHSLGLRTYEQYF
TRBV28	TRBD1	NA	TRBJ2-3	TGTGCCAGCAGGGTAGGGGACAGGGGGAAGGCAGATACGCAGTATTTT	CASRVGDRGKADTQYF